A selection of T cell receptor beta chains follows, all from one sample in a study of blood T cell repertoires in COVID-19. Assay: immunoSEQ multiplex PCR; the TCRdb copy retains only in-frame clones and omits some. The sample carries about 210,000 clones, over 75% recorded once. Sequenced input: PBMCs or T cells enriched from blood (not recorded which). These receptors all come from a man aged 35 to 55 who had recovered from COVID-19. Each CDR3 is given with its conserved first and last residue. Each record gives: clone size, V gene, D gene, J gene, CDR3 DNA, CDR3 protein. The D gene is left open where the match is weak. Clone size is given for some rows only: seen once, a few or many times, or a class if the clone is expanded.

abundance: .
v_gene: TRBV2
d_gene: .
j_gene: TRBJ2-2
CDR3nt: TGTGCCAGCACCGGCGGGACGAACACCGGGGAGCTGTTTTTT
CDR3aa: CASTGGTNTGELFF

abundance: few
v_gene: TRBV9
d_gene: .
j_gene: TRBJ1-2
CDR3nt: TGTGCCAGCAGCGCCCCGCAGGGTGGCTACACCTTC
CDR3aa: CASSAPQGGYTF

abundance: few
v_gene: TRBV5-6
d_gene: TRBD1
j_gene: TRBJ1-1
CDR3nt: TGTGCCAGCAGCTTGGGGGACAGGGCGGGGACTGAAGCTTTCTTT
CDR3aa: CASSLGDRAGTEAFF

abundance: once
v_gene: TRBV27
d_gene: .
j_gene: TRBJ2-3
CDR3nt: TGTGCCAGCAGTTTCCAGCGGGCAAGCACAGATACGCAGTATTTT
CDR3aa: CASSFQRASTDTQYF

abundance: .
v_gene: TRBV6-1
d_gene: .
j_gene: TRBJ1-2
CDR3nt: TGTGCCAGCAGTGAAGCAATATATGGCTACACCTTC
CDR3aa: CASSEAIYGYTF

abundance: .
v_gene: TRBV7-9
d_gene: .
j_gene: TRBJ1-2
CDR3nt: TGTGCCAGCAGCTACCGGGGTCTCGGTGGCTACACCTTC
CDR3aa: CASSYRGLGGYTF

abundance: .
v_gene: TRBV7-9
d_gene: TRBD1
j_gene: TRBJ1-2
CDR3nt: TGTGCCAGCAGCCGCCACGGACAGGGGGCGAATGGCTACACCTTC
CDR3aa: CASSRHGQGANGYTF

abundance: .
v_gene: TRBV5-5
d_gene: .
j_gene: TRBJ2-1
CDR3nt: TGTGCCAGCAGCTGGGACTTCTTTTACAATGAGCAGTTCTTC
CDR3aa: CASSWDFFYNEQFF

abundance: .
v_gene: TRBV28
d_gene: .
j_gene: TRBJ1-1
CDR3nt: TGTGCCAGCAGTTTAGGGAGGGAAGCTTTCTTT
CDR3aa: CASSLGREAFF

abundance: .
v_gene: TRBV18
d_gene: TRBD2
j_gene: TRBJ2-3
CDR3nt: TGTGCCAGCTCACCATTCCCCTTAGCGGGGACCACAGATACGCAGTATTTT
CDR3aa: CASSPFPLAGTTDTQYF

abundance: .
v_gene: TRBV5-1
d_gene: .
j_gene: TRBJ2-5
CDR3nt: TGCGCCAGCAGCTTGGGAGGGTCGGAGACCCAGTACTTC
CDR3aa: CASSLGGSETQYF

abundance: few
v_gene: TRBV3-1/TRBV3-2
d_gene: .
j_gene: TRBJ1-1
CDR3nt: TGTGCCAGCAGCCTCATGAACCAAGGAGGGGCTTTCTTT
CDR3aa: CASSLMNQGGAFF

abundance: once
v_gene: TRBV18
d_gene: TRBD2
j_gene: TRBJ2-1
CDR3nt: TGTGCCAGCTCACCACGAGCGGGAGGGTACAATGAGCAGTTCTTC
CDR3aa: CASSPRAGGYNEQFF

abundance: once
v_gene: TRBV2
d_gene: .
j_gene: TRBJ1-3
CDR3nt: TGTGCCAGCAGTGACGGGACATTTGGAAACACCATATATTTT
CDR3aa: CASSDGTFGNTIYF

abundance: .
v_gene: TRBV12-3/TRBV12-4
d_gene: .
j_gene: TRBJ1-2
CDR3nt: TGTGCCAGCAGTTTGGCAGGGCGCCGTGGCTACACCTTC
CDR3aa: CASSLAGRRGYTF

abundance: .
v_gene: TRBV24-1
d_gene: .
j_gene: TRBJ2-7
CDR3nt: TGTGCCACCAGTGGAAAGCCAAGATACGAGCAGTACTTC
CDR3aa: CATSGKPRYEQYF

abundance: .
v_gene: TRBV24-1
d_gene: .
j_gene: TRBJ2-7
CDR3nt: TGTGCCACCAGTGAGCTACACCGCAGGGACTCCTACGAGCAGTACTTC
CDR3aa: CATSELHRRDSYEQYF

abundance: .
v_gene: TRBV27
d_gene: .
j_gene: TRBJ1-4
CDR3nt: TGTGCCAGCAGAAGAGGGTCCCTGAGTGAAAAACTGTTTTTT
CDR3aa: CASRRGSLSEKLFF

abundance: .
v_gene: TRBV6-6
d_gene: .
j_gene: TRBJ1-4
CDR3nt: TGTGCCAGCAGGGTTTCGGGAGGTGAAAAACTGTTTTTT
CDR3aa: CASRVSGGEKLFF

abundance: .
v_gene: TRBV5-1
d_gene: .
j_gene: TRBJ2-7
CDR3nt: TGCGCCAGCAGCTTGGTGCGGGACGACGAGCAGTACTTC
CDR3aa: CASSLVRDDEQYF

abundance: .
v_gene: TRBV29-1
d_gene: .
j_gene: TRBJ2-1
CDR3nt: TGCAGCATAATTACAGGGACACTCTGGGACAATGAGCAGTTCTTC
CDR3aa: CSIITGTLWDNEQFF

abundance: .
v_gene: TRBV24-1
d_gene: .
j_gene: TRBJ1-2
CDR3nt: TGTGCCCCTTTGTTATTGAGGGTCCCTTTATTATATGGCTACACCTTC
CDR3aa: CAPLLLRVPLLYGYTF

abundance: .
v_gene: TRBV11-2
d_gene: TRBD2
j_gene: TRBJ2-1
CDR3nt: TGTGCCAGCAGCTTAGCTCCATCCGGGACTATCTACAATGAGCAGTTCTTC
CDR3aa: CASSLAPSGTIYNEQFF

abundance: once
v_gene: TRBV12-5
d_gene: .
j_gene: TRBJ1-6
CDR3nt: TGTGCTAGTGGTTTGAAAGCCTCCCTCCACTTT
CDR3aa: CASGLKASLHF

abundance: .
v_gene: TRBV6-1
d_gene: .
j_gene: TRBJ2-1
CDR3nt: TGTGCCAGCAGTGAAGCTAGCGGCTCCTACAATGAGCAGTTCTTC
CDR3aa: CASSEASGSYNEQFF

abundance: .
v_gene: TRBV15
d_gene: .
j_gene: TRBJ1-5
CDR3nt: TGTGCCACCAGAGGGGAGGTTGGCAGTGGCAATCAGCCCCAGCATTTT
CDR3aa: CATRGEVGSGNQPQHF

abundance: .
v_gene: TRBV24-1
d_gene: .
j_gene: TRBJ2-1
CDR3nt: TGTGCCACCAAAAACGAACTCAATGAGCAGTTCTTC
CDR3aa: CATKNELNEQFF

abundance: .
v_gene: TRBV5-1
d_gene: TRBD1
j_gene: TRBJ1-2
CDR3nt: TGCGCCAGCAGCTCCGGAGACAGGGGCAATGGCTACACCTTC
CDR3aa: CASSSGDRGNGYTF

abundance: once
v_gene: TRBV18
d_gene: TRBD1
j_gene: TRBJ1-1
CDR3nt: TGTGCCAGCTCACCCCGACAGACAGGGGCGCTTGAAGCTTTCTTT
CDR3aa: CASSPRQTGALEAFF

abundance: .
v_gene: TRBV19
d_gene: .
j_gene: TRBJ1-1
CDR3nt: TGTGCCAGTAGCCAGGGCTACATGAACACTGAAGCTTTCTTT
CDR3aa: CASSQGYMNTEAFF

abundance: .
v_gene: TRBV6-4
d_gene: TRBD2
j_gene: TRBJ2-1
CDR3nt: TGTGCCAGCAGTCTAGAGCGGGGGGGTCTCAATGAGCAGTTCTTC
CDR3aa: CASSLERGGLNEQFF

abundance: .
v_gene: TRBV15
d_gene: TRBD1
j_gene: TRBJ1-2
CDR3nt: TGTGCCACCAGCAGCGCCGGGACAGGGACTAACTATGGCTACACCTTC
CDR3aa: CATSSAGTGTNYGYTF

abundance: .
v_gene: TRBV5-1
d_gene: .
j_gene: TRBJ1-3
CDR3nt: TGCGCCAGCAGCTACCTTGAGGCCTCCTCTGGAAACACCATATATTTT
CDR3aa: CASSYLEASSGNTIYF

abundance: once
v_gene: TRBV19
d_gene: TRBD1
j_gene: TRBJ2-7
CDR3nt: TGTGCCAGTTCCGGGACAGGTCTTCGTAAACAGTACTTC
CDR3aa: CASSGTGLRKQYF

abundance: once
v_gene: TRBV6-5
d_gene: .
j_gene: TRBJ1-2
CDR3nt: TGTGCCAGCAGTTACTCCTTAGGGGCCGGCGACACCTTC
CDR3aa: CASSYSLGAGDTF

abundance: few
v_gene: TRBV6-4
d_gene: TRBD1
j_gene: TRBJ2-1
CDR3nt: TGTGCCAGCAGTGGACAGGGTCGGCAGTTCTTC
CDR3aa: CASSGQGRQFF

abundance: .
v_gene: TRBV7-9
d_gene: .
j_gene: TRBJ1-3
CDR3nt: TGTGCCAGCAGCTTAGGACAGCCCTCCTCTGGAAACACCATATATTTT
CDR3aa: CASSLGQPSSGNTIYF

abundance: .
v_gene: TRBV19
d_gene: TRBD1
j_gene: TRBJ1-1
CDR3nt: TGTGCCAGTAGTGAACGACCGGGACAGGCGAACACTGAAGCTTTCTTT
CDR3aa: CASSERPGQANTEAFF

abundance: few
v_gene: TRBV10-2
d_gene: TRBD1
j_gene: TRBJ1-1
CDR3nt: TGCGCCAGCACTCCGGGACAGGCGAACACTGAAGCTTTCTTT
CDR3aa: CASTPGQANTEAFF

abundance: .
v_gene: TRBV11-2
d_gene: .
j_gene: TRBJ2-7
CDR3nt: TGTGCCAGCAGCTTAACCGGGACGGACGCGGGATACGAGCAGTACTTC
CDR3aa: CASSLTGTDAGYEQYF

abundance: .
v_gene: TRBV14
d_gene: .
j_gene: TRBJ1-4
CDR3nt: TGTGCCAGCAGCCAAGCAATGGCCAGAGGTGAAAAACTGTTTTTT
CDR3aa: CASSQAMARGEKLFF

abundance: .
v_gene: TRBV7-8
d_gene: .
j_gene: TRBJ1-2
CDR3nt: TGTGCCAGCAGCTTAGTACGGTCTGCCCCGAACTATGGCTACACCTTC
CDR3aa: CASSLVRSAPNYGYTF

abundance: many
v_gene: TRBV7-8
d_gene: TRBD1
j_gene: TRBJ2-7
CDR3nt: TGTGCCAGCAGCCAACAATACAGGGGCGACAGCTCCTACGAGCAGTACTTC
CDR3aa: CASSQQYRGDSSYEQYF